The 23 T cell receptor beta chains in this list originate from one sample, sequenced in a study of OX40 agonist ivuxolimab in advanced cancers. Method: immunoSEQ multiplex PCR; TCRdb's copy keeps in-frame clones and lacks some. The data show 81,000 or so clones, with 88% seen just once and approximately 0.47% held by the top ten. The sample consisted of CD4+ or CD8+ T cells sorted from blood, taken in a trial of the OX40 agonist ivuxolimab. The receptors stem from an adult with an advanced solid tumor such as melanoma, head and neck, liver or kidney cancer.

The chain combines TRBV2 with TRBJ1-4; TRBD1 matches at 7 bases. This CDR3 comprises 13 residues. Germline V CDR1 and CDR2: SNHLY, FYNNEI. Trimming removed 7 bases from V and 8 bases from J; junction bases left unmatched: 7. DNA for the CDR3: TGTGCCAGCAACGACAGGGCGGGCGAAAAACTGTTTTTT. This encodes CASNDRAGEKLFF.

This clone came up once. Here the CDR3 reads CSAFGQANTGELFF. CDR3 nucleotides: TGCAGCGCGTTTGGACAGGCGAACACCGGGGAGCTGTTTTTT. The chain joins TRBV29-1 to TRBJ2-2; 7 bases are a match to TRBD1. Germline V gives CDR1 SQVTM, CDR2 ANQGSEA. V was pared by 7 bases and J by 0 bases, with 5 bases of the junction left unmatched. The CDR3 length is 14 residues.

The rearrangement joins TRBV6-5 to TRBJ1-4, with unresolved D. The length of the CDR3 is 14 residues. The V gene's germline CDR1 is MNHEY and CDR2 SVGAGI. Trimming stripped 5 bases from V and 4 bases from J, with 11 bases between. CDR3 amino acids: CASSAEFLNEKLFF. The CDR3 DNA is TGTGCCAGCAGTGCGGAGTTTCTTAATGAAAAACTGTTTTTT.

Note on this clone: Here the CDR3 omits its conserved ending phenylalanine or tryptophan, so a read error is the likely source. This chain connects TRBV5-6 to TRBJ1-6; possibly TRBD1 for D (6 bases). The V and J ends lost 4 bases and 8 bases respectively, with 19 bases between them. The CDR3 sequence is 16 residues long. Germline CDR1 SGHDT, CDR2 YYEEEE. For the CDR3, the DNA is TGTGCCAGCAGCACCTACAGGGAATTATTCTATTCACCCCTCCACCTT. Translated: CASSTYRELFYSPLHL.

V is TRBV5-1 and J is TRBJ1-2; a possible D gene is TRBD1 (6 bases). In germline, CDR1 is SGHRS, CDR2 YFSETQ. The CDR3 has 13 amino acids. Deletions cut 2 bases from V and 4 bases from J, with 9 bases between. CDR3 bases: TGCGCCAGCAGCTTACCGGACAGCTATGGCTACACCTTC. Translation: CASSLPDSYGYTF.

CDR3 bases: TGTGCCAGCACCCGTGACAGGGGAACCTACAATGAGCAGTTCTTC. Translated: CASTRDRGTYNEQFF. J is TRBJ2-1 and V is TRBV7-9, with 8 bases fitting TRBD1. Per the germline V gene, CDR1 is SEHNR and CDR2 is FQNEAQ (reference sequence). J lost 2 bases, V lost 7 bases, and 7 bases had no gene match. The CDR3 sequence is 15 residues long.

V usage is TRBV11-2 and J usage is TRBJ1-2, with a possible D match to TRBD1 (5 bases). Germline V gives CDR1 SGHAT, CDR2 FQNNGV. The V end was cut by 3 bases, the J end by 4 bases, with 21 bases between. This CDR3 spans 17 amino acids. In DNA form, the CDR3 reads TGTGCCAGCAGCTTTTTGGGGCTGAAAGACAGACCCTATGGCTACACCTTC. This sequence encodes CASSFLGLKDRPYGYTF.

The genes are TRBV28 and TRBJ2-6; D ambiguous. CDR3 length: 13 residues. The V and J ends lost 5 bases and 1 base respectively, with 3 bases between them. Germline V gene lookup returns CDR1 MDHEN and CDR2 SYDVKM. The CDR3 spells CASSLSGANVLTF. In DNA form, the CDR3 reads TGTGCCAGCAGTCTATCTGGGGCCAACGTCCTGACTTTC.

The chain employs TRBV19 and TRBJ1-5; D unclear. Germline CDR1 is LNHDA and CDR2 is SQIVND (reference sequence). The CDR3 is made up of 14 amino acids. V was cut by 3 bases and J by 7 bases, with 13 bases left in between. The CDR3 loop is CASSIGPAGQPQHF. DNA for the CDR3: TGTGCCAGTAGTATCGGGCCCGCCGGGCAGCCCCAGCATTTT.

This clone was recorded once. The chain couples TRBV19 to TRBJ2-5, with unresolved D. CDR1 is LNHDA, CDR2 SQIVND, per germline (reference sequence). Trimming stripped 3 bases from V and 4 bases from J, with 6 bases between. The CDR3 has 12 amino acids. CDR3 nucleotide sequence: TGTGCCAGTAGTATCTCGAGAGAGACCCAGTACTTC. It translates to CASSISRETQYF. The full variable domain, in which reference TRBV19 and TRBJ2-5 provide the parts outside the CDR3, is DGGITQSPKYLFRKEGQNVTLSCEQNLNHDAMYWYRQDPGQGLRLIYYSQIVNDFQKGDIAEGYSVSREKKESFPLTVTSAQKNPTAFYLCASSISRETQYFGPGTRLLVL.

The chain has TRBV19 and TRBJ1-1, with 9 nucleotides matching TRBD1. The CDR3 consists of 15 residues. The germline gives CDR1 LNHDA, CDR2 SQIVND (reference sequence). After removal of 8 bases from V and 5 bases from J, the junction contained 12 bases not matched to a gene. CDR3 DNA sequence: TGTGCCAGTCTGCAAGGACAGGGGAGGAGAACTGAAGCTTTCTTT. This sequence encodes CASLQGQGRRTEAFF.

The V and J genes are TRBV4-2 and TRBJ2-7; no clear D. Germline values: CDR1 LGHNA, CDR2 YNFKEQ. V lost 0 bases and J lost 3, with 12 bases in between. The CDR3 is 15 residues long. The CDR3 nucleotides read TGTGCCAGCAGCCAAGATCCCCTTTGGGGCTACGAGCAGTACTTC. As protein: CASSQDPLWGYEQYF.

To note about this clone: The junction and the germline gene differ at one end; a read error may be behind it. The chain couples TRBV28 to TRBJ1-4; D uncertain. CDR3 length: 14 amino acids. CDR1 and CDR2 (germline): MDHEN, SYDVKM. CDR3 protein: CASSPPAPKEKLFF. In DNA, the CDR3 is TGTGCCAGCAGTCCCCCGGCCCCTAAGGAAAAACTGTTTTTT.

This rearrangement joins TRBV7-3 to TRBJ2-2; 7 nucleotides match TRBD2. CDR1 is SGHTA, CDR2 FQGTGA, per germline. The CDR3 is 15 amino acids. Trimming took 5 bases from V and 1 from J; bases not matched to a gene: 4. The CDR3, as DNA: TGTGCCAGCAGCCTCGGGACTATGAACACCGGGGAGCTGTTTTTT. Translation gives CASSLGTMNTGELFF.

This clone was picked up one time. J is TRBJ1-3 and V is TRBV5-1; the D is unclear. CDR3 length equals 16 residues. The germline gives CDR1 SGHRS, CDR2 YFSETQ. V was pared by 5 bases and J by 0 bases, with 15 bases between. The CDR3 DNA follows: TGCGCCAGCAGAAAAGACTCGCAGAGCTCTGGAAACACCATATATTTT. Encoded protein: CASRKDSQSSGNTIYF.

V and J are TRBV10-3 and TRBJ1-1; 7 nucleotides align to TRBD1. Germline V lookup: CDR1 ENHRY, CDR2 SYGVKD. The CDR3 totals 14 residues. V shed 7 bases, J shed 3 bases, and the junction held 8 bases outside the gene matches. CDR3: CAIKNRGEDTEAFF. In nucleotides, the CDR3 is TGTGCCATCAAGAACAGGGGAGAGGACACTGAAGCTTTCTTT.

This clone was observed a few times. The CDR3 DNA follows: TGTGCCAGCAGTGAAGCCGACAGAGAGACCCAGTACTTC. It is translated as CASSEADRETQYF. The chain combines TRBV6-1 with TRBJ2-5, with D perhaps matching TRBD1 (5 bases). The CDR3 is made up of 13 amino acids. The V gene lost 0 bases and the J gene lost 4 bases, with 6 bases spanning the gap. The V gene's germline CDR1 is MNHNS and CDR2 SASEGT.

DNA of the CDR3: TGTGCCAGCAGTGACGTACCGGGAGATATCACCGGGGAGCTGTTTTTT. Translated: CASSDVPGDITGELFF. The chain has TRBV6-1 and TRBJ2-2, with D perhaps matching TRBD2 (6 bases). Per germline, CDR1 MNHNS and CDR2 SASEGT. This CDR3 spans 16 amino acids. Trimming stripped 3 bases from V and 4 bases from J, with 15 bases between.

This chain connects TRBV15 to TRBJ2-7; TRBD1 aligns across 7 bases. Germline V CDR1 and CDR2: LNHNV, YYDKDF (reference sequence). This CDR3 has 15 amino acids. Losses at the gene ends were 5 bases for V and 3 bases for J; bases not matched to a gene: 10. The chain's CDR3 is CATSLHLGQIYEQYF. CDR3 sequence (DNA): TGTGCCACCAGCCTTCATCTGGGACAGATCTACGAGCAGTACTTC.

J is TRBJ1-2 and V is TRBV28; D may be TRBD1 (6 bases). Looked up from germline, CDR1 is MDHEN and CDR2 is SYDVKM. CDR3 size: 13 residues. V was pared by 4 bases and J by 8 bases, with 14 bases between. The CDR3 loop reads CASSSGHPWGYTF. Written as DNA, the CDR3 is TGTGCCAGCAGTTCGGGACACCCGTGGGGCTACACCTTC.

The chain has TRBV18 and TRBJ2-1; no clear D. The length of the CDR3 is 15 residues. Germline assignment: CDR1 KGHSH and CDR2 LQKENI. Trimming cost V 3 bases and J 7 bases, with 16 bases left between them. As DNA, the CDR3 is TGTGCCAGCTCACCCCTATCTACGGCCAGGAATGAGCAGTTCTTC. This codes for CASSPLSTARNEQFF.

This rearrangement joins TRBV11-3 to TRBJ2-2, with D maybe TRBD2 (6 bases). This CDR3 is 15 amino acids long. The germline V gene encodes CDR1 SGHNT and CDR2 YENEEA. The V end was cut by 5 bases, the J end by 0 bases, with 10 bases between. Here the CDR3 reads CASSPGLANTGELFF. The CDR3 nucleotides read TGTGCCAGCAGCCCGGGACTGGCGAACACCGGGGAGCTGTTTTTT.

By sample fraction, this clone is medium-sized. Other DNA sequences from this sample encode an identical CDR3 as well. The rearrangement links TRBV7-2 to TRBJ1-1; TRBD1 aligns across 8 bases. V gave up 4 bases and J gave up 7 bases; unmatched junction bases: 8. The germline V gene encodes CDR1 SGHTA and CDR2 FQGNSA. There are 14 residues in the CDR3. The CDR3 is CASSSFRGQIEAFF. In DNA form, the CDR3 reads TGTGCCAGCAGCTCCTTCAGGGGGCAGATTGAAGCTTTCTTT.